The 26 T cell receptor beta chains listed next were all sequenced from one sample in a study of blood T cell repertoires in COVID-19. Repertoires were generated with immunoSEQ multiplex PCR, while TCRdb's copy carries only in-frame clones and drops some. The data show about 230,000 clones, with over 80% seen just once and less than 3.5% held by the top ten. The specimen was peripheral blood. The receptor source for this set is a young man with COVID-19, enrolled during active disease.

Here the CDR3 DNA reads TGTGCCAGTAGTATAAGGGGACAGGGGCCCAATCAGCCCCAGCATTTT. Amino acids: CASSIRGQGPNQPQHF. The chain is built from TRBV19 and TRBJ1-5; 10 nucleotides line up with TRBD1. The CDR3 is 16 amino acids. Germline CDR1 is LNHDA and CDR2 is SQIVND (reference sequence). V lost 2 bases to trimming and J lost 3 bases; unmatched junction nucleotides: 4.

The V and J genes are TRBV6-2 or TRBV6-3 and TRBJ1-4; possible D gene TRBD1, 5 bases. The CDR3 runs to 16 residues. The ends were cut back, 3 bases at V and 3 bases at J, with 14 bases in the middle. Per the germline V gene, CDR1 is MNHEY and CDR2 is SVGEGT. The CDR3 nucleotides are TGTGCCAGCAGTTATGGCGGGGCATGGGCTAATGAAAAACTGTTTTTT. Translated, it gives CASSYGGAWANEKLFF.

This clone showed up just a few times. CDR3 sequence reads: CASSLWTSGIPGELFF. The CDR3 region has the DNA TGTGCCAGCAGCTTATGGACTAGCGGCATCCCCGGGGAGCTGTTTTTT. The chain combines TRBV7-3 with TRBJ2-2, with 10 bases identical to TRBD2. The CDR3 spans 16 residues. Trimming removed 2 bases from V and 6 bases from J; junction bases left unmatched: 6. The germline CDR1 and CDR2 sequences are SGHTA and FQGTGA.

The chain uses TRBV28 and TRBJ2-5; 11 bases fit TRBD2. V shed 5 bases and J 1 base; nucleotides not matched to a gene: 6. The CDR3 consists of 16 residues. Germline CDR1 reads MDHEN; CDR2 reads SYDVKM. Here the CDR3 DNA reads TGTGCCAGCAGTAAACTAGCGGGAGTCGCCCAAGAGACCCAGTACTTC. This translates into CASSKLAGVAQETQYF.

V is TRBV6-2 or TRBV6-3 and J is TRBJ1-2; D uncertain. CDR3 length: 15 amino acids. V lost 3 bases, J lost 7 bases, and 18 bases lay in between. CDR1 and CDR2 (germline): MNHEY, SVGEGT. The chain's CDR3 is CASSYWASGWSGYTF. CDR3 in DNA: TGTGCCAGCAGTTATTGGGCAAGTGGCTGGTCTGGCTACACCTTC.

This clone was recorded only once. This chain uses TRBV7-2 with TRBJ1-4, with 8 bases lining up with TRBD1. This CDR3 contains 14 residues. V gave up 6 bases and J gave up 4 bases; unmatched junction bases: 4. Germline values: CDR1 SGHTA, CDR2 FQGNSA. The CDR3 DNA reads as TGTGCCAGCAGACTCGACAGGGGTAATGAAAAACTGTTTTTT. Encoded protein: CASRLDRGNEKLFF.

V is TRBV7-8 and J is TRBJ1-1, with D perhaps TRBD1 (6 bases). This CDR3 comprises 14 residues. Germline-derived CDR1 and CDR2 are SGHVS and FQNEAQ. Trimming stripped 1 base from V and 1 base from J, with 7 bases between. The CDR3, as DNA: TGTGCCAGCAGCTTAGTAGGGGGGAACACTGAAGCTTTCTTT. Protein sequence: CASSLVGGNTEAFF.

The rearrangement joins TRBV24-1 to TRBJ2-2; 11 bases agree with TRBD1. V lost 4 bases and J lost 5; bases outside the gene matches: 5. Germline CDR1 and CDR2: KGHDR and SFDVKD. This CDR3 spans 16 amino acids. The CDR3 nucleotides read TGTGCCACCAGTGACCTGGGACAGGGGGGGACCGGGGAGCTGTTTTTT. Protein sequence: CATSDLGQGGTGELFF.

The DNA for the CDR3 is TGTGCCAGCAGTGTCCAGGGGTACGAGCAGTACTTC. It codes for CASSVQGYEQYF. The chain carries TRBV28 and TRBJ2-7, with D possibly matching TRBD1 (6 bases). Germline values: CDR1 MDHEN, CDR2 SYDVKM. This CDR3 contains 12 residues. The germline V and J ends were trimmed by 5 bases and 4 bases, with 9 bases remaining between them. The full variable domain, with the rest looked up from reference TRBV28 and TRBJ2-7, is DVKVTQSSRYLVKRTGEKVFLECVQDMDHENMFWYRQDPGLGLRLIYFSYDVKMKEKGDIPEGYSVSREKKERFSLILESASTNQTSMYLCASSVQGYEQYFGPGTRLTVT.

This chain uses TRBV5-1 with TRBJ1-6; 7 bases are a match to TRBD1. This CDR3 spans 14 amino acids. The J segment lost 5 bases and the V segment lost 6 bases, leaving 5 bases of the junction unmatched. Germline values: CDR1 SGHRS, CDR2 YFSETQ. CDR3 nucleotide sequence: TGCGCCAGCACCACCGGGACAGATAATTCACCCCTCCACTTT. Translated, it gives CASTTGTDNSPLHF.

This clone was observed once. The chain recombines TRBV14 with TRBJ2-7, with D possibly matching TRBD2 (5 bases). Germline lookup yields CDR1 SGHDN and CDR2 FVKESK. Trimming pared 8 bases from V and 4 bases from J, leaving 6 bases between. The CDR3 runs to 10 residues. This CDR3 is CASRGYEQYF. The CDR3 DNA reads TGTGCCAGCCGGGGTTACGAGCAGTACTTC.

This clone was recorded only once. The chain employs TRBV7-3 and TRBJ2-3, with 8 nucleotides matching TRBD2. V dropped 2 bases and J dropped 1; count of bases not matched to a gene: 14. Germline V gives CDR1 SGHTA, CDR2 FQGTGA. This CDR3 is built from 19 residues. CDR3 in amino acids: CASSLSFRMGAGGTDTQYF. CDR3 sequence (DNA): TGTGCCAGCAGCTTATCTTTCAGGATGGGAGCGGGGGGCACAGATACGCAGTATTTT. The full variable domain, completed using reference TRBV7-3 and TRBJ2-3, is GAGVSQTPSNKVTEKGKYVELRCDPISGHTALYWYRQSLGQGPEFLIYFQGTGAADDSGLPNDRFFAVRPEGSVSTLKIQRTERGDSAVYLCASSLSFRMGAGGTDTQYFGPGTRLTVL.

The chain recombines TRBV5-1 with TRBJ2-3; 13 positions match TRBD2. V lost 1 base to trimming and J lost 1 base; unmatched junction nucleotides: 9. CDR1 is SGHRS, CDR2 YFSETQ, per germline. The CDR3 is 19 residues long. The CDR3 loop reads CASSLFVTGLAGGTDTQYF. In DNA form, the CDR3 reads TGCGCCAGCAGCTTGTTTGTAACCGGACTAGCGGGGGGCACAGATACGCAGTATTTT.

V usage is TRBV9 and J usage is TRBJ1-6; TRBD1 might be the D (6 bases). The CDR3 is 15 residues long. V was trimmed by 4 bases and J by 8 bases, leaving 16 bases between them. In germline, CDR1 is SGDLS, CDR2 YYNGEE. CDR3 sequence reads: CASSTTGHVDSPLHF. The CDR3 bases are TGTGCCAGCAGCACCACGGGACACGTGGATTCACCCCTCCACTTT.

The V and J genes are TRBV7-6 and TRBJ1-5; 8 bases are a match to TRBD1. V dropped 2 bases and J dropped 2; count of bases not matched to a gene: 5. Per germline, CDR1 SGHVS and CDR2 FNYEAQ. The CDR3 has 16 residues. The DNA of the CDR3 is TGTGCCAGCAGCTTAACAGGGGGTGCGGGCAATCAGCCCCAGCATTTT. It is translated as CASSLTGGAGNQPQHF.

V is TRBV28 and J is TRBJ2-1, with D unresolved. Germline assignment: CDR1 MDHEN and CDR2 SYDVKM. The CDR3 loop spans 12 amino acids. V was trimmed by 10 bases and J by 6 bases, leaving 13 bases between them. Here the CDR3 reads CATETPGNEQFF. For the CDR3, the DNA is TGTGCCACTGAGACCCCGGGCAATGAGCAGTTCTTC.

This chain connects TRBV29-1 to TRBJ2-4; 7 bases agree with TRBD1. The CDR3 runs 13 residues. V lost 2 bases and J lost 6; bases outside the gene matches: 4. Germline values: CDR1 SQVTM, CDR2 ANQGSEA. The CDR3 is CSVERQGRNIQYF. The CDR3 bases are TGCAGCGTTGAAAGACAGGGAAGAAACATTCAGTACTTC.

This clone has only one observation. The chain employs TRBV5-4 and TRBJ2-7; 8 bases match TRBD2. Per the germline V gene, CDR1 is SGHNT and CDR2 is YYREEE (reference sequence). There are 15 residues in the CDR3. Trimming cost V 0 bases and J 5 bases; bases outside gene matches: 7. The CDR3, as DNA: TGTGCCAGCAGCTTGGCTTTAGGACTAGCCGACGAGCAGTACTTC. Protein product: CASSLALGLADEQYF.

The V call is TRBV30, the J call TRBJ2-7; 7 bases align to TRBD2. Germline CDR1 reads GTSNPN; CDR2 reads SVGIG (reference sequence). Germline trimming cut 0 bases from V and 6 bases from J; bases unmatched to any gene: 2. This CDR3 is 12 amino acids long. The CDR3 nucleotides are TGTGCCTGGAGTGTGGGAGGGATCGAGCAGTACTTC. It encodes CAWSVGGIEQYF.

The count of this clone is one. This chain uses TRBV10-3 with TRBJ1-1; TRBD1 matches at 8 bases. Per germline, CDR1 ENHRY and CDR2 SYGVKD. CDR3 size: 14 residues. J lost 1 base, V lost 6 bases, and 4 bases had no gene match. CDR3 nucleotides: TGTGCCATCAGCCAGGGGGCACGGAACACTGAAGCTTTCTTT. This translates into CAISQGARNTEAFF.

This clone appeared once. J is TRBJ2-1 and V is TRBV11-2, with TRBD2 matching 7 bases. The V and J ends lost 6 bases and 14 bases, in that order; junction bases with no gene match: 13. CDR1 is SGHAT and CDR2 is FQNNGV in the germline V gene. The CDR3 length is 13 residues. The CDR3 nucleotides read TGTGCCAGCAGTACCGAGGGCGGGAGAGCGGAGTTCTTC. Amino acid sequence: CASSTEGGRAEFF.

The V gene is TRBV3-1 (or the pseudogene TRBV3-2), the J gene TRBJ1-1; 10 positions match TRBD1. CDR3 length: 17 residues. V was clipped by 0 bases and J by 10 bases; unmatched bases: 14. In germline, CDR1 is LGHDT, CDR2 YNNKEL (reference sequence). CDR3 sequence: CASSQDRDRGREAGAFF. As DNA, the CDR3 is TGTGCCAGCAGCCAAGACCGCGACAGGGGGCGCGAGGCGGGAGCTTTCTTT.

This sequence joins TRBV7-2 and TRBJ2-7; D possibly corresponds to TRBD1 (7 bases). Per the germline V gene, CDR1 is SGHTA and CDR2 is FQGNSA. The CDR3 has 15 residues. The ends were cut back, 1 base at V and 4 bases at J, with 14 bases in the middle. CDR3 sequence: CASSLGQGGIYEQYF. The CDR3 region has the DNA TGTGCCAGCAGCTTAGGGCAGGGGGGAATATACGAGCAGTACTTC.

The CDR3 protein is CAWSGTGAYEQYF. The CDR3 DNA reads TGTGCCTGGTCCGGGACAGGGGCCTACGAGCAGTACTTC. The chain recombines TRBV30 with TRBJ2-7; 10 positions match TRBD1. Per germline, CDR1 GTSNPN and CDR2 SVGIG (reference sequence). V gave up 5 bases and J gave up 2 bases; unmatched junction bases: 3. CDR3 size: 13 residues.

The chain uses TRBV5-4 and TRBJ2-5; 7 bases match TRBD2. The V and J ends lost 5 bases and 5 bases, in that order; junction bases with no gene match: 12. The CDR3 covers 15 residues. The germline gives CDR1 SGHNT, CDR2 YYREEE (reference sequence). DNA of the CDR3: TGTGCCAGCAGTACGGGGGGTCTAGCGAGGGAGACCCAGTACTTC. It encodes CASSTGGLARETQYF.

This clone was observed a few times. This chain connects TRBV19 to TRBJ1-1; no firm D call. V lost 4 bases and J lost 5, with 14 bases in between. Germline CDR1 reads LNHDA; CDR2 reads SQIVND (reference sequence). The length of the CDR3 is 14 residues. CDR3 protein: CASSSSGPWTEAFF. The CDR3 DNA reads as TGTGCCAGTAGTAGCTCTGGGCCGTGGACTGAAGCTTTCTTT. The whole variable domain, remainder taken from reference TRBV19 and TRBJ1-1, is DGGITQSPKYLFRKEGQNVTLSCEQNLNHDAMYWYRQDPGQGLRLIYYSQIVNDFQKGDIAEGYSVSREKKESFPLTVTSAQKNPTAFYLCASSSSGPWTEAFFGQGTRLTVV.